The 32 T cell receptor beta chains below all came from one sample that was sequenced in a study of cytomegalovirus exposure and HLA in healthy donors. The PCR had 60 Vbeta and 13 Jbeta primers. Data came from immunoSEQ multiplex PCR; TCRdb stores just in-frame clones and leaves some out. The sample's table shows over 100,000 clones. The sequenced sample consisted of PBMCs. These receptors were collected from a woman in her forties in good health and CMV-seropositive.

This chain uses TRBV6-5 with TRBJ1-1; the D is unclear. This CDR3 region has 15 residues. Germline CDR1 and CDR2: MNHEY and SVGAGI. Trimming removed 0 bases from V and 2 bases from J, with 10 bases in between. CDR3: CASSYSRVVNTEAFF. The CDR3 DNA reads as TGTGCCAGCAGTTACTCGAGGGTCGTCAACACTGAAGCTTTCTTT.

The rearrangement joins TRBV19 to TRBJ2-5, with D perhaps matching TRBD2 (6 bases). Germline lookup yields CDR1 LNHDA and CDR2 SQIVND (reference sequence). V was shortened by 4 bases and J by 3 bases, with 18 bases between the two germline ends. The length of the CDR3 is 16 residues. The CDR3 spells CASSTVPGGVKETQYF. DNA for the CDR3: TGTGCCAGTAGTACAGTCCCCGGAGGGGTCAAAGAGACCCAGTACTTC.

The chain combines TRBV27 with TRBJ2-1, with 10 bases that match TRBD2. The V segment lost 8 bases and the J segment 0 bases; nucleotides outside the gene matches: 10. From germline, CDR1 is MNHEY and CDR2 SMNVEV (reference sequence). The CDR3 consists of 17 residues. The CDR3 DNA reads TGTGCCAGCGGGGGGGGAGGACTAGCGGCCTCCTACAATGAGCAGTTCTTC. Its translation: CASGGGGLAASYNEQFF.

The chain employs TRBV6-1 and TRBJ2-7; no firm D call. With 2 bases removed from V and 2 bases from J, the gap between germline ends came to 16 bases. From germline, CDR1 is MNHNS and CDR2 SASEGT. The CDR3 is 16 residues long. The CDR3, as DNA: TGTGCCAGCAGTGAATTTTTGGCCGCTCCCACCTACGAGCAGTACTTC. Its translation is CASSEFLAAPTYEQYF.

The CDR3 DNA sequence: TGTGCCAGCAGTGAGTCAGGGCTAGCCAAAAACATTCAGTACTTC. The encoded protein is CASSESGLAKNIQYF. The rearrangement uses TRBV2 and TRBJ2-4, with D possibly TRBD1 on 5 matching bases. The CDR3 runs to 15 residues. The V end was cut by 3 bases, the J end by 0 bases, with 9 bases between. The germline V gene encodes CDR1 SNHLY and CDR2 FYNNEI.

V is TRBV10-3 and J is TRBJ2-3, with TRBD2 matching 8 bases. The CDR3 length is 15 residues. Germline V CDR1 and CDR2: ENHRY, SYGVKD. Unmatched junction bases numbered 4, after V lost 5 bases and J lost 0 bases. Here the CDR3 DNA reads TGTGCCATCAGTCTTAGCGGGATCAGCACAGATACGCAGTATTTT. Translating it yields CAISLSGISTDTQYF.

The chain links TRBV11-3 to TRBJ2-7, with D uncertain. With 5 bases removed from V and 4 bases from J, the gap between germline ends came to 12 bases. Germline V gene sequence: CDR1 SGHNT, CDR2 YENEEA. The CDR3 sequence is 13 residues long. For the CDR3, the DNA is TGTGCCAGCAGCCATAAATTCGGGTACGAGCAGTACTTC. Its translation is CASSHKFGYEQYF.

The chain employs TRBV29-1 and TRBJ2-5, with D unresolved. Between the trimmed V and J ends, which lost 4 bases and 1 base, there was a span of 10 bases. The germline V gene has CDR1 SQVTM and CDR2 ANQGSEA. The CDR3 runs to 13 residues. Here the CDR3 DNA reads TGCAGCGTTGTGAGCCCTCTCCAAGAGACCCAGTACTTC. It is translated as CSVVSPLQETQYF.

CDR3 protein: CASMTAGTGGFQYF. CDR3 nucleotide sequence: TGTGCCAGTATGACCGCCGGGACAGGGGGCTTTCAGTACTTC. V is TRBV19 and J is TRBJ2-4; 12 bases map to TRBD1. The CDR3 contains 14 residues. The J segment lost 11 bases and the V segment lost 7 bases, leaving 9 bases of the junction unmatched. Germline V gene data show CDR1 as LNHDA and CDR2 as SQIVND (reference sequence).

V is TRBV9 and J is TRBJ2-1; 8 nucleotides match TRBD2. The CDR3 loop spans 18 amino acids. The J segment lost 0 bases and the V segment lost 0 bases, leaving 8 bases of the junction unmatched. The germline gives CDR1 SGDLS, CDR2 YYNGEE. CDR3 in amino acids: CASSVGLAGLSSYNEQFF. The DNA of the CDR3 is TGTGCCAGCAGCGTAGGTCTAGCGGGTTTAAGCTCCTACAATGAGCAGTTCTTC.

The CDR3 is CASSIEGRTMVMNTEAFF. CDR3 nucleotides: TGTGCCAGTAGTATCGAGGGACGGACTATGGTGATGAACACTGAAGCTTTCTTT. The V and J genes are TRBV19 and TRBJ1-1; possible D gene TRBD1, 5 bases. CDR3 size: 18 residues. Germline lookup yields CDR1 LNHDA and CDR2 SQIVND (reference sequence). Between the trimmed V and J ends, which lost 3 bases and 0 bases, there was a span of 20 bases.

The chain joins TRBV4-2 to TRBJ1-3; the D gene is possibly TRBD1 (5 bases). The CDR3 extends over 18 amino acids. Looked up from germline, CDR1 is LGHNA and CDR2 is YNFKEQ. V shed 0 bases and J shed 0 bases, with 15 bases lying between them. CDR3 sequence reads: CASSQEMRGSGSGNTIYF. CDR3 nucleotide sequence: TGTGCCAGCAGCCAAGAGATGAGGGGTAGCGGCTCTGGAAACACCATATATTTT.

The rearrangement joins TRBV19 to TRBJ2-1, with TRBD2 identical over 15 bases. After removal of 4 bases from V and 7 bases from J, the junction contained 11 bases not matched to a gene. Germline V lookup: CDR1 LNHDA, CDR2 SQIVND (reference sequence). The CDR3 is 18 residues long. CDR3 protein: CASSTYRGLAGGKNEQFF. CDR3 coding DNA: TGTGCCAGTAGTACATATAGGGGACTAGCGGGAGGTAAGAATGAGCAGTTCTTC.

The chain recombines TRBV9 with TRBJ1-1; D remains ambiguous. Trimming shortened V by 0 bases and J by 2 bases, and 11 bases separated the two germline ends. The CDR3 extends over 15 amino acids. CDR1 is SGDLS, CDR2 YYNGEE, per germline. The CDR3 DNA follows: TGTGCCAGCAGCGTAGCGGCAGGAGGAAACACTGAAGCTTTCTTT. Translation gives CASSVAAGGNTEAFF.

The chain joins TRBV11-1 to TRBJ2-7, with a weak D call TRBD1 (7 bases). This CDR3 comprises 17 residues. V was clipped by 5 bases and J by 1 base, with 21 bases between them. The germline CDR1 and CDR2 sequences are SGHAT and FQDESV (reference sequence). DNA for the CDR3: TGTGCCAGCAGCCCGCTTACAGGACAGGAGGGATCCTACGAGCAGTACTTC. Translation: CASSPLTGQEGSYEQYF.

The chain couples TRBV6-1 to TRBJ2-7; D ambiguous. V gave up 8 bases and J gave up 2 bases, with 16 bases separating them. This CDR3 is 14 amino acids long. Germline V gene lookup returns CDR1 MNHNS and CDR2 SASEGT. The CDR3 DNA follows: TGTGCCAGCGAAATCGCAGTAAGAACCTACGAGCAGTACTTC. Protein: CASEIAVRTYEQYF.

V is TRBV11-3 and J is TRBJ2-2, with D perhaps matching TRBD1 (5 bases). Germline CDR1 and CDR2: SGHNT and YENEEA. The CDR3 has 13 residues. Deletions cut 5 bases from V and 3 bases from J, with 7 bases between. The CDR3 loop is CASSRQYTGELFF. CDR3 coding DNA: TGTGCCAGCAGCCGACAGTACACCGGGGAGCTGTTTTTT. Full variable domain (remainder filled in from reference TRBV11-3 and TRBJ2-2): EAGVVQSPRYKIIEKKQPVAFWCNPISGHNTLYWYLQNLGQGPELLIRYENEEAVDDSQLPKDRFSAERLKGVDSTLKIQPAELGDSAVYLCASSRQYTGELFFGEGSRLTVL.

J is TRBJ2-2 and V is TRBV9; D is ambiguous. V was cut by 4 bases and J by 0 bases, with 7 bases left in between. The length of the CDR3 is 14 residues. Germline loops: CDR1 SGDLS, CDR2 YYNGEE. The chain's CDR3 is CASSLLSNTGELFF. Here the CDR3 DNA reads TGTGCCAGCAGCCTTCTTTCGAACACCGGGGAGCTGTTTTTT.

The chain joins TRBV4-1 to TRBJ2-3, with a tentative D call TRBD1 (6 bases). The V end lost 6 bases, the J end lost 6 bases, and 16 bases lay between the germline ends. In germline, CDR1 is MGHRA, CDR2 YSYEKL. The CDR3 extends over 14 amino acids. The chain's CDR3 is CASRPQGPRDTQYF. Written as DNA, the CDR3 is TGCGCCAGCAGGCCACAGGGTCCCCGGGATACGCAGTATTTT.

The gene calls are TRBV2 and TRBJ1-5; no clear D gene. The CDR3 extends over 14 amino acids. CDR1 is SNHLY and CDR2 is FYNNEI in the germline V gene. V was pared by 2 bases and J by 0 bases, with 5 bases between. CDR3 nucleotides: TGTGCCAGCAGTGAATACAGTAGCAATCAGCCCCAGCATTTT. Amino acids: CASSEYSSNQPQHF.

The rearrangement joins TRBV19 to TRBJ1-5, with D hard to call. Per the germline V gene, CDR1 is LNHDA and CDR2 is SQIVND (reference sequence). Deletions cut 5 bases from V and 3 bases from J, with 20 bases between. This CDR3 region has 17 residues. CDR3 residues: CASSPRTDFFLNQPQHF. CDR3 coding DNA: TGTGCCAGTAGTCCTCGGACGGACTTTTTTCTCAATCAGCCCCAGCATTTT.

The chain joins TRBV5-5 to TRBJ1-1, with a tentative D call TRBD1 (6 bases). The CDR3 is made up of 15 amino acids. CDR1 SGHKS and CDR2 YYEKEE come from the germline V gene (reference sequence). The V and J ends lost 2 bases and 5 bases respectively, with 16 bases between them. The CDR3 sequence is CASSFLGQRGTEAFF. CDR3 bases: TGTGCCAGCAGCTTCCTCGGACAGCGTGGGACTGAAGCTTTCTTT.

The rearrangement uses TRBV19 and TRBJ1-2; 8 bases map to TRBD1. J lost 5 bases, V lost 4 bases, and 15 bases had no gene match. There are 17 residues in the CDR3. Germline CDR1 is LNHDA and CDR2 is SQIVND (reference sequence). For the CDR3, the DNA is TGTGCCAGTAGTAAGCGTATGACAGGGGTTGGGGAATATGGCTACACCTTC. Amino acid sequence: CASSKRMTGVGEYGYTF.

The rearrangement joins TRBV5-3 to TRBJ1-5; TRBD1 agrees at 7 bases. TRBV5-3 qualifies as an ORF whose function is uncertain. Unmatched junction bases numbered 9, after V lost 3 bases and J lost 0 bases. The CDR3 covers 17 residues. In nucleotides, the CDR3 is TGTGCCAGAAGCTGCACAGGGGCCAAACATAGCAATCAGCCCCAGCATTTT. This gives the protein CARSCTGAKHSNQPQHF.

V gene TRBV7-8 combines with J gene TRBJ1-5; D not resolved. Trimming took 5 bases from V and 1 from J, leaving 6 bases between them. The CDR3 length is 13 residues. Looked up from germline, CDR1 is SGHVS and CDR2 is FQNEAQ. The CDR3 sequence: CASSHFSNQPQHF. In DNA, the CDR3 is TGTGCCAGCAGCCACTTCAGCAATCAGCCCCAGCATTTT.

This chain joins TRBV28 and TRBJ2-7; 10 nucleotides match TRBD1. Germline trimming cut 8 bases from V and 6 bases from J; bases unmatched to any gene: 7. CDR3 length: 13 residues. Germline V gene lookup returns CDR1 MDHEN and CDR2 SYDVKM. The CDR3 loop reads CASRSGTGVEQYF. CDR3 sequence (DNA): TGTGCCAGCCGGTCCGGGACAGGGGTCGAGCAGTACTTC.

This chain links TRBV5-6 with TRBJ2-7; D is possibly TRBD2 (6 bases). CDR3 size: 13 residues. V was pared by 0 bases and J by 7 bases, with 11 bases between. Germline V gene data show CDR1 as SGHDT and CDR2 as YYEEEE. CDR3 protein: CASSLAPAGEQYF. CDR3 sequence (DNA): TGTGCCAGCAGCTTGGCCCCGGCGGGGGAGCAGTACTTC.

This rearrangement joins TRBV11-2 to TRBJ2-5, with TRBD2 matching over 7 bases. Germline CDR1 reads SGHAT; CDR2 reads FQNNGV. V shed 5 bases, J shed 2 bases, and the junction held 17 bases outside the gene matches. There are 18 residues in the CDR3. The CDR3: CASSQLMPSGALQETQYF. DNA of the CDR3: TGTGCCAGCAGCCAATTGATGCCGAGCGGGGCGTTACAAGAGACCCAGTACTTC. Supplemented by reference TRBV11-2 and TRBJ2-5, the full variable domain reads EAGVAQSPRYKIIEKRQSVAFWCNPISGHATLYWYQQILGQGPKLLIQFQNNGVVDDSQLPKDRFSAERLKGVDSTLKIQPAKLEDSAVYLCASSQLMPSGALQETQYFGPGTRLLVL.

As regards this clone: The germline gene is not matched at one end of the junction; a read error may be the cause. The V and J genes are TRBV4-1 and TRBJ2-2, with TRBD2 matching 7 bases. The CDR3 totals 15 residues. Germline values: CDR1 MGHRA, CDR2 YSYEKL. Here the CDR3 DNA reads TGCGCCGGCAGCCTGGGGGGGGTAGGAGCCGGGGAGCTGTTTTTT. As protein: CAGSLGGVGAGELFF.

The chain uses TRBV2 and TRBJ2-5, with 8 bases aligning to TRBD1. The J call may not be correct, given that the DNA end is closer to TRBJ2-7. The CDR3 consists of 15 residues. Germline V CDR1 and CDR2: SNHLY, FYNNEI. The DNA for the CDR3 is TGTGCCAGCAGTGAAGTTCGAGACAGGGGCAACGAGCAGTACTTC. It translates to CASSEVRDRGNEQYF.

This sequence joins TRBV28 and TRBJ2-2; no definite D call. CDR3 size: 18 residues. Per the germline V gene, CDR1 is MDHEN and CDR2 is SYDVKM. Trimming stripped 2 bases from V and 0 bases from J, with 16 bases between. Here the CDR3 DNA reads TGTGCCAGCAGTTTAGGGTCTCTAGGTAGCCCGAACACCGGGGAGCTGTTTTTT. It translates to CASSLGSLGSPNTGELFF.

The chain uses TRBV21-1 and TRBJ2-7; the table's D call, TRBD2, was not checked against the DNA. TRBV21-1 is an annotated pseudogene. This CDR3 contains 17 residues. CDR3 DNA: TGTGCCAGCAGCAAAGATGGGCACCCTAGGGAGTGGTACGAGCAGTACTTC. Residues: CASSKDGHPREWYEQYF.